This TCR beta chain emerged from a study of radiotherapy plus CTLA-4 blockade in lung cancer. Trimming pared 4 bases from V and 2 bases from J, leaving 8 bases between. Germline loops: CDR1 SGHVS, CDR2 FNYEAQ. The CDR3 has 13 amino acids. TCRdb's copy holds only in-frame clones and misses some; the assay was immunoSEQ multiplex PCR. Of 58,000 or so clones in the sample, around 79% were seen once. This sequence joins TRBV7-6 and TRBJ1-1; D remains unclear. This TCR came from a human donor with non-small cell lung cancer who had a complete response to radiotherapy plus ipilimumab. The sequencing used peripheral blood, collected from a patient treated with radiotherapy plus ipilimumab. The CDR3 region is CASSSGVNTEAFF. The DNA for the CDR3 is TGTGCCAGCAGCTCCGGGGTAAACACTGAAGCTTTCTTT.